The clone carrying this T cell receptor beta chain has a count of ten or more. Antigen: not known. A second PCR of 7 to 11 cycles used a sample-barcoded 5' primer and a J-beta primer mix. One entry per CDR3 protein, called by TCRdb with MiXCR from the 5' RACE reads. Of about a million distinct CDR3 sequences in the sample, roughly two fifths were seen once. The data derive from a study of blood T cells in healthy people across ages. Study-level findings and limits: Unsorted PBMC material precluded a definitive naive versus antigen-experienced comparison.

The V and J ends lost 4 bases and 4 bases, in that order; junction bases with no gene match: 9. The CDR3 has 15 amino acids. This chain connects TRBV12-3 or TRBV12-4 to TRBJ2-5; TRBD2 matches 7 bases. The material sequenced was blood. The clonotype originates from a young man in good health. Written as DNA, the CDR3 is TGTGCCAGCAGTTCGGGACTAACCCTCGGAGAGACCCAGTACTTC. This encodes CASSSGLTLGETQYF.